This is a list of T cell receptor beta chains from one sample in a study of cytomegalovirus exposure and HLA in healthy donors. TCRdb keeps only in-frame clones here, not all; method: immunoSEQ multiplex PCR. The sample yields more than 90,000 clones, around three quarters seen once. Sequenced sample: PBMCs. These receptors all stem from a man aged 35 to 55 in good health and CMV-seronegative. The conserved cysteine and the conserved F or W are not part of the CDR3 here.

SVDRLLGGEQY | TRBJ2-5 | TRBV29-1
ASSMPGTQY | TRBJ2-3 | TRBV19
ASRRAEGTEAF | TRBJ1-1 | TRBV5-5
ASSYHRTAYEQY | TRBJ2-7 | TRBV6-5
ASGSLSSYNEQF | TRBJ2-1 | TRBV12-5
ASSFAGRETQY | TRBJ2-5 | TRBV6-1
ASSQDLMRAGEKLF | TRBJ1-4 | TRBV4-3
ASSQDGGYGYT | TRBJ1-2 | TRBV4-3
ASSVVRSSYNEQF | TRBJ2-1 | TRBV9
ASSPNTDTQY | TRBJ2-3 | TRBV11-2
ASRGLAASDTQY | TRBJ2-3 | TRBV10-2
SSSLGGTGANYGYT | TRBJ1-2 | TRBV7-9
ASSTLGQGWETQY | TRBJ2-5 | TRBV21-1
ASSPPGGFTDTQY | TRBJ2-3 | TRBV27
ASSLERPKLSYEQY | TRBJ2-7 | TRBV5-1
ASSSLGDEKLF | TRBJ1-4 | TRBV19
ASSRGQGTDTQY | TRBJ2-3 | TRBV14
ASSQDRRPYGYT | TRBJ1-2 | TRBV4-2
ASSLAGGIETQY | TRBJ2-5 | TRBV27
AISAGGTSTEAF | TRBJ1-1 | TRBV10-3
ASREQGNYGYT | TRBJ1-2 | TRBV5-1
ASSPRGTYTDTQY | TRBJ2-3 | TRBV9
ASSSVYEDTEAF | TRBJ1-1 | TRBV7-2
ASSQGSGFLMEAF | TRBJ1-1 | TRBV4-1
ASSPTQRTSGAVSSTDTQY | TRBJ2-3 | TRBV4-2
ASSTGGWVDTQY | TRBJ2-3 | TRBV5-4
ASSPPGIWNTIY | TRBJ1-3 | TRBV18
ASSKVRGLDYGYT | TRBJ1-2 | TRBV21-1